This TCR beta chain originates from a study of shared clonotypes between healthy human individuals. Overall study: The study used three CD4 naive, three CD4 memory, two CD8 naive and one CD8 memory plate per donor.

In germline, CDR1 is WSHSY, CDR2 SAAADI. The CDR3 consists of 13 residues. Trimming shortened V by 2 bases and J by 5 bases, and 10 bases separated the two germline ends. Several immunoSEQ plates held equal portions of the genomic DNA taken from each subset. Clones were sequenced by immunoSEQ multiplex PCR, and TCRdb holds only the in-frame ones, with some missing. This repertoire shows approximately 740,000 clones, 90% to 95% found once; its top ten account for nearly 25%. It was CD45RO-negative cells, positively selected for CCR7, that made up naive CD8 cells, with terminally differentiated effector memory CD45RA+ cells excluded. Donors had no recently reported acute infections or vaccinations and were HIV-negative.

Sample: naive CD8+ T cells sorted from blood. This clonotype was sampled from a man younger than 45 in good health. The chain is built from TRBV10-2 and TRBJ2-7, with D hard to call. In DNA, the CDR3 is TGCGCCAGCAGTGAGAACCCAGTCAACGAGCAGTACTTC. Translating it yields CASSENPVNEQYF.